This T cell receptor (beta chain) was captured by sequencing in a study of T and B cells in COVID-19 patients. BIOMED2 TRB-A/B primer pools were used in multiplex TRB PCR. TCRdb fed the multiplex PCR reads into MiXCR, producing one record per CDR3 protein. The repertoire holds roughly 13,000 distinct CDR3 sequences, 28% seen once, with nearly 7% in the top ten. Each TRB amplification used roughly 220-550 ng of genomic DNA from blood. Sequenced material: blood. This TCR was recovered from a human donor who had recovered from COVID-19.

CDR3 nucleotides: TGTGCCATCAGTGAGTTTGGCGCAGGGGCTTTCTTT. As protein: CAISEFGAGAFF. The V gene is TRBV10-3, the J gene TRBJ1-1; D might be TRBD1 (5 bases). CDR1 and CDR2 from the germline V gene are ENHRY and SYGVKD. V was pared by 1 base and J by 11 bases, with 11 bases between. The CDR3 runs 12 residues.